A single sample gave rise to the 9 T cell receptor beta chains below, sequenced in a study of blood T cell repertoires in COVID-19. This table comes from immunoSEQ multiplex PCR, and its TCRdb copy is limited to in-frame clones, with some not included. This table has about 70,000 clones, around 85% appearing once. Source material: peripheral blood. All receptors come from a woman older than 75 with active or convalescent COVID-19.

The chain employs TRBV28 and TRBJ1-3; no clear D gene. CDR3 length equals 15 residues. CDR1 and CDR2 from the germline V gene are MDHEN and SYDVKM. V was shortened by 5 bases and J by 4 bases, with 15 bases between the two germline ends. Here the CDR3 reads CASSRPRGSGNTIYF. CDR3 bases: TGTGCCAGCAGTCGGCCCCGCGGGTCCGGAAACACCATATATTTT.

The chain combines TRBV27 with TRBJ1-1; 8 bases fit TRBD1. Germline CDR1 reads MNHEY; CDR2 reads SMNVEV (reference sequence). Trimming cost V 5 bases and J 4 bases; bases outside gene matches: 3. There are 13 residues in the CDR3. The CDR3 here is CASSKTGGTEAFF. CDR3 coding DNA: TGTGCCAGCAGTAAAACAGGGGGCACTGAAGCTTTCTTT.

This clone occurred once. V usage is TRBV6-2 or TRBV6-3 and J usage is TRBJ2-3; 11 nucleotides line up with TRBD2. Germline assignment: CDR1 MNHEY and CDR2 SVGEGT. The CDR3 extends over 16 amino acids. V lost 2 bases to trimming and J lost 7 bases; unmatched junction nucleotides: 8. The CDR3 bases are TGTGCCAGCAGTTACGGTAGCGGGGGGGCCGGGTATACGCAGTATTTT. As protein: CASSYGSGGAGYTQYF.

The V and J genes are TRBV15 and TRBJ2-2; 8 bases fit TRBD2. The CDR3 runs to 16 residues. The V segment lost 3 bases and the J segment 6 bases; nucleotides outside the gene matches: 9. CDR1 and CDR2 (germline): LNHNV, YYDKDF (reference sequence). The CDR3 coding sequence is TGTGCCACCAGCAGGGAACTAGCGGAATGGTCCGGGGAGCTGTTTTTT. Protein: CATSRELAEWSGELFF. Variable domain in full (rest from reference TRBV15 and TRBJ2-2): DAMVIQNPRYQVTQFGKPVTLSCSQTLNHNVMYWYQQKSSQAPKLLFHYYDKDFNNEADTPDNFQSRRPNTSFCFLDIRSPGLGDTAMYLCATSRELAEWSGELFFGEGSRLTVL.

The genes are TRBV6-5 and TRBJ2-2; 10 bases are a match to TRBD1. The CDR3 extends over 16 amino acids. V dropped 0 bases and J dropped 7; count of bases not matched to a gene: 5. CDR1 and CDR2 (germline): MNHEY, SVGAGI. Here the CDR3 DNA reads TGTGCCAGCAGTTACTCGGGGACAGGGGAGGACGGGGAGCTGTTTTTT. As protein: CASSYSGTGEDGELFF.

CDR3: CASSSWDRGGNTEAFF. The DNA for the CDR3 is TGTGCCAGCAGCTCCTGGGACAGGGGCGGGAACACTGAAGCTTTCTTT. This rearrangement joins TRBV7-3 to TRBJ1-1; 10 nucleotides line up with TRBD1. The V and J ends lost 4 bases and 1 base, in that order; junction bases with no gene match: 6. The CDR3 sequence is 16 residues long. Germline values: CDR1 SGHTA, CDR2 FQGTGA.

This chain uses TRBV27 with TRBJ2-1; D is perhaps TRBD1 (6 bases). Trimming removed 8 bases from V and 13 bases from J, with 21 bases in between. Germline CDR1 and CDR2: MNHEY and SMNVEV (reference sequence). This CDR3 has 13 amino acids. The CDR3 DNA reads TGTGCCAGCGCCCCAGGGGAGCAAGGTAAACAGTTCTTC. Protein sequence: CASAPGEQGKQFF.

This chain uses TRBV14 with TRBJ2-1; TRBD2 aligns across 9 bases. CDR1 is SGHDN and CDR2 is FVKESK in the germline V gene. This CDR3 is 17 amino acids long. Trimming at V came to 1 base and at J to 5 bases, leaving 9 bases not matched to a gene. CDR3 sequence (DNA): TGTGCCAGCAGCCAAGGTCGGCGGGGGGGGCTTCACAATGAGCAGTTCTTC. It specifies CASSQGRRGGLHNEQFF.

The chain couples TRBV7-9 to TRBJ2-7; TRBD1 agrees at 9 bases. The V segment lost 5 bases and the J segment 3 bases; nucleotides outside the gene matches: 5. The germline V gene has CDR1 SEHNR and CDR2 FQNEAQ (reference sequence). The CDR3 totals 14 residues. The CDR3 bases are TGTGCCAGCAGCGGTCCGGGACAGGGCTACGAGCAGTACTTC. The encoded protein is CASSGPGQGYEQYF.